This T cell receptor beta chain is drawn from a study of T cell repertoires in cytomegalovirus infection. Study-wide background: Matching HLA type, along with CMV infection, was indicated by public TCR beta signatures. Study-wide results and caveats: CMV-specific TCR beta clonotypes restricted by HLA-C were the ones dominating the ex vivo response.

Concerning this clonotype: Its antigen is as yet unknown.

Per the germline V gene, CDR1 is SGHTA and CDR2 is FQGNSA. The CDR3 has 15 residues. V lost 8 bases and J lost 9; bases outside the gene matches: 17. TCRdb re-derived calls from the reads in MiXCR, one entry per CDR3 protein. The profile shows approximately 600,000 distinct CDR3 sequences, roughly 42% of them singletons. The sample in question was cultured PBMCs, obtained from culture after CMV antigen stimulation. The gene calls are TRBV7-2 and TRBJ1-1; 8 bases align to TRBD1. This clonotype originated in a human donor in good health (CMV status not recorded). Some clones in this sample may be carry-over from other donors' samples. DNA for the CDR3: TGTGCCAGCTTGCCTTACCAGACAGGGGCAAGAAAAGCTTTCTTT. This translates into CASLPYQTGARKAFF. Drawing the rest from reference TRBV7-2 and TRBJ1-1, the complete variable domain is GAGVSQSPSNKVTEKGKDVELRCDPISGHTALYWYRQSLGQGLEFLIYFQGNSAPDKSGLPSDRFSAERTGGSVSTLTIQRTQQEDSAVYLCASLPYQTGARKAFFGQGTRLTVV.